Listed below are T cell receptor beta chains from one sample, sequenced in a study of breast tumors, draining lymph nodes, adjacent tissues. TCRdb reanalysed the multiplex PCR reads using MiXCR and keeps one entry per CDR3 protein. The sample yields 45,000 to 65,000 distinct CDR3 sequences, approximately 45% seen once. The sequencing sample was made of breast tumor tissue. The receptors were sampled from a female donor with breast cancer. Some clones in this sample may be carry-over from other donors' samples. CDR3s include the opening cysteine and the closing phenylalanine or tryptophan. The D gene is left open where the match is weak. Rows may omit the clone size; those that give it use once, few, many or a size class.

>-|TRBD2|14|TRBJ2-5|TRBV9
TGTGCCAGCAGCGAGGGAGGGCAGGGAGAGACCCAGTACTTC
CASSEGGQGETQYF
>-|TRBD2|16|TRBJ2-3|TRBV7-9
TGTGCCAGCAGTCCCCCTAGCGGGATTCGCACAGATACGCAGTATTTT
CASSPPSGIRTDTQYF
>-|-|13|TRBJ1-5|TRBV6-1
TGTGCCAGCAGCCTGGGTCAGGGTAAGTACGAGCATTTT
CASSLGQGKYEHF
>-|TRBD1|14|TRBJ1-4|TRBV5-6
TGTGCCAGCAGCTTGGGAACAGGGGATGAAAAACTGTTTTTT
CASSLGTGDEKLFF
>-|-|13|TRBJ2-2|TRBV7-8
TGTGCCAGCAGCTTAGAAGATCGGGGGGAGCTGTTTTTT
CASSLEDRGELFF
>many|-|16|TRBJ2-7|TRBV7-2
TGTGCCAGCAGCCCCTTCTCCCGTGGGAGTAGTGGCGAGCAGTACTTC
CASSPFSRGSSGEQYF
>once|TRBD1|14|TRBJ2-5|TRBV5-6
TGTGCCAGCAGCTTGACCAGGGGGAAAAAGACCCAGTACTTC
CASSLTRGKKTQYF
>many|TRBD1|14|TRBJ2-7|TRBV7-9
TGTGCCAGCAGGCCACCGGGACAGCACTACGAGCAGTACTTC
CASRPPGQHYEQYF
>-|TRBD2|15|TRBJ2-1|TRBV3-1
TGTGCCAGCAGCCCCCGGAGCGGGAGGTTCTTTGAGCAGTTCTTC
CASSPRSGRFFEQFF
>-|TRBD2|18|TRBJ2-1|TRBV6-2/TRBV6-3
TGTGCCAGCAGTTATCTCGGACTAGCGGGAGTAATGTACAATGAGCAGTTCTTC
CASSYLGLAGVMYNEQFF
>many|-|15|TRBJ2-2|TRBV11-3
TGTGCCAGCAGCACCCCCAGAGGGGACTTCGGGGAGCTGTTTTTT
CASSTPRGDFGELFF
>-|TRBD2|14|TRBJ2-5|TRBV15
TGTGCCACCAGCAGAGGTCCGGGGGGGGAGACCCAGTACTTC
CATSRGPGGETQYF
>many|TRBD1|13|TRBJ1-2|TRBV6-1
TGTGCCACCTCGGACAGGGGGCTCTATGGCTACACCTTC
CATSDRGLYGYTF
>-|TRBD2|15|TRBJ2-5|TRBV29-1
TGCAGCGTTGCTCGTACGGCGGGAGGGCGAGAGACCCAGTACTTC
CSVARTAGGRETQYF
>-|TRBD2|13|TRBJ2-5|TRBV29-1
TGCAGCGGATACAGGGCGGGGGGGGAGACCCAGTACTTC
CSGYRAGGETQYF
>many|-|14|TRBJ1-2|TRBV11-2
TGTGCCAGCAGCTTGGCGGTAAGCGGAGCTGGCTACACCTTC
CASSLAVSGAGYTF
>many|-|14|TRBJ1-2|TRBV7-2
TGTGCCAGCAGCTTAGCGCGGGGGCAGGATGGCTACACCTTC
CASSLARGQDGYTF
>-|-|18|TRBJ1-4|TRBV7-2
TGTGCCAGCAGCCCACTCTGGTCCAGCGGCCAAGACAATGAAAAACTGTTTTTT
CASSPLWSSGQDNEKLFF
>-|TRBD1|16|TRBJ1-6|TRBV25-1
TGTGCCAGCAGTGAAATCGGACAGGGGACTAATTCACCCCTCCACTTT
CASSEIGQGTNSPLHF
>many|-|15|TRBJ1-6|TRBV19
TGTGCCAGTAGTAGCTACCGGGACACCAATTCACCCCTCCACTTT
CASSSYRDTNSPLHF
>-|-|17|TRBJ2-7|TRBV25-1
TGTGCCAGCAGCTTGGCCATGGGGTCAGGGGGGACCTACGAGCAGTACTTC
CASSLAMGSGGTYEQYF
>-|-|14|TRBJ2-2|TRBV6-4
TGTGCCAGCAGTCAGACAGGCTGGACCGGGGAGCTGTTTTTT
CASSQTGWTGELFF
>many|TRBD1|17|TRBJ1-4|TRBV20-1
TGCAGTGCTAGAGACCGGGACAGGGCTGGTTTTGACGAAAAACTGTTTTTT
CSARDRDRAGFDEKLFF
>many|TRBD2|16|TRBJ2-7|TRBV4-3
TGCGCCAGCAGCCAAGATTTGGGCGGGAGGGCGGGCGAGCAGTACTTC
CASSQDLGGRAGEQYF
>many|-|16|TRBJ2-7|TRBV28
TGTGCCAGCAGCCCACCGGCAGGGAGTGGGGGCTACGAGCAGTACTTC
CASSPPAGSGGYEQYF
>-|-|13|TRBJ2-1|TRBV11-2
TGTGCCAGCAGCTTAGTACTAGGCAATGAGCAGTTCTTC
CASSLVLGNEQFF
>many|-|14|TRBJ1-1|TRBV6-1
TGTGCCAGCAGTTTACAGGGCGAGGACACTGAAGCTTTCTTT
CASSLQGEDTEAFF
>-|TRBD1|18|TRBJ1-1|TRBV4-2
TGTGCCAGCAGCCAAGATCTAGGAGGGGGCGGGCGGTACACTGAAGCTTTCTTT
CASSQDLGGGGRYTEAFF
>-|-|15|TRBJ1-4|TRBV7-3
TGTGTCAGCAGCTTAGGGAAGGGGAATAGGGAAAAACTGCTTTTT
CVSSLGKGNREKLLF
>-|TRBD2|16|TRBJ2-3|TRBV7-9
TGTGCCAGCAGCGAGGGACTAGGCGGAGTACCAGATACGCAGTATTTT
CASSEGLGGVPDTQYF
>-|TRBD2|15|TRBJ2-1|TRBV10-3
TGTGCCATCAGTGCCAGCGGGAGCTCCTACAATGAGCAGTTCTTC
CAISASGSSYNEQFF
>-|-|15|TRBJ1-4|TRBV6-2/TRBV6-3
TGCGCCAGCAGTTACTGGGACGGGGTAAATGAAAAACTGTTTTTT
CASSYWDGVNEKLFF
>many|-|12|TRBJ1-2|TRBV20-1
TGCAGTGCCCTTCGGATCGACGAGGGCTACACCTTC
CSALRIDEGYTF
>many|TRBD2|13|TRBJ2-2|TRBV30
TGTGCCGCAATGGGACTATTCGACGGGGAGCTGTTTTTT
CAAMGLFDGELFF
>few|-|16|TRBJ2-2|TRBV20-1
TGCAGTGCTAGAGTGTTGGGGGTTTTTGCCCCCGGGGAGCTGTTTTTT
CSARVLGVFAPGELFF
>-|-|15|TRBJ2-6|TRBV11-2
TGTACCAGCAGGAATAGGGACTCTGCGGCCAACGTCCCGACTTTC
CTSRNRDSAANVPTF